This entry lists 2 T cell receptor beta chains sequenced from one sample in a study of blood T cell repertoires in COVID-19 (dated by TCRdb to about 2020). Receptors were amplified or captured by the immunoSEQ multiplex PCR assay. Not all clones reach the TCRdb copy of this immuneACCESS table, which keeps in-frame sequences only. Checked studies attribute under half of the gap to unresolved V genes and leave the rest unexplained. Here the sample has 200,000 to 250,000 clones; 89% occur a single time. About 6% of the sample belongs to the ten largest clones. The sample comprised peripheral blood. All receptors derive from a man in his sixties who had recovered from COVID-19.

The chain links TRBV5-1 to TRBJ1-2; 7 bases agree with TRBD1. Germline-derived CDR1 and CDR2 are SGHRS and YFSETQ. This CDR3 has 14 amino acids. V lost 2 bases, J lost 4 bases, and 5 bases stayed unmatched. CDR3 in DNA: TGCGCCAGCAGCTTTTGGACAGGATCCTATGGCTACACCTTC. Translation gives CASSFWTGSYGYTF.

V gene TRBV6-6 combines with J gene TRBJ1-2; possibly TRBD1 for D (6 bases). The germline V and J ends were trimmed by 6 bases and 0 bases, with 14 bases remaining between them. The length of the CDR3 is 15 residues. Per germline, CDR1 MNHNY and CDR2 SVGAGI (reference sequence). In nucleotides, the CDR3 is TGTGCCAGCAGCACTTTTGGACAGACTAACTATGGCTACACCTTC. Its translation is CASSTFGQTNYGYTF.